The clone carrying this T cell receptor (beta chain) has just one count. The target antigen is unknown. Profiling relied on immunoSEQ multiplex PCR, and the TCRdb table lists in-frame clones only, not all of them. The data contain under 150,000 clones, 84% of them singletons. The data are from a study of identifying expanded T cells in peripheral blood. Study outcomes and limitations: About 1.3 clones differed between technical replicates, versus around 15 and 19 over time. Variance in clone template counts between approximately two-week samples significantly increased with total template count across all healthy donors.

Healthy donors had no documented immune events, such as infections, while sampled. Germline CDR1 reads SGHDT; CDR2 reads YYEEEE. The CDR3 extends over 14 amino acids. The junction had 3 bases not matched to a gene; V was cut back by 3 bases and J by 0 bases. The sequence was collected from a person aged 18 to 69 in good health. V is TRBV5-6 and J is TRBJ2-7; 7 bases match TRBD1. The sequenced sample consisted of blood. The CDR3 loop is CASSYPGGSYEQYF. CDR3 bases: TGTGCCAGCAGCTACCCAGGGGGCTCCTACGAGCAGTACTTC.